Following are 31 T cell receptor beta chains from one sample sequenced in a study of blood T cell repertoires in COVID-19. The data were produced by immunoSEQ multiplex PCR, yet TCRdb's version contains in-frame clones alone and is incomplete. Here the sample spans roughly 230,000 clones, around 85% being singletons. The sequenced material came from peripheral blood. Every receptor here comes from a woman in her sixties with active or convalescent COVID-19.

The V and J genes are TRBV27 and TRBJ1-4; TRBD1 is a possible D gene (5 bases). The CDR3 is made up of 16 amino acids. The germline V gene has CDR1 MNHEY and CDR2 SMNVEV (reference sequence). V dropped 5 bases and J dropped 0 bases, with 13 bases sitting between them. Here the CDR3 reads CASSPSGATTNEKLFF. The CDR3 coding sequence is TGTGCCAGCAGTCCCTCTGGGGCTACAACTAATGAAAAACTGTTTTTT.

This chain connects TRBV6-1 to TRBJ1-2, with D uncertain. V lost 3 bases and J lost 3, with 8 bases in between. The germline gives CDR1 MNHNS, CDR2 SASEGT. The CDR3 sequence is 13 residues long. The CDR3 DNA reads as TGTGCCAGCAGTGATTCATCAGACTATGGCTACACCTTC. This sequence encodes CASSDSSDYGYTF.

The rearrangement uses TRBV11-2 and TRBJ2-3; weak D call: TRBD2 (6 bases). The CDR3 length is 16 residues. The V end was cut by 5 bases, the J end by 1 base, with 16 bases between. From germline, CDR1 is SGHAT and CDR2 FQNNGV. The CDR3, as DNA: TGTGCCAGCAGCCCTAGGACTACTGAAGGCACAGATACGCAGTATTTT. Encoded protein: CASSPRTTEGTDTQYF. Based on the CDR3 plus reference TRBV11-2 and TRBJ2-3, the full variable domain is EAGVAQSPRYKIIEKRQSVAFWCNPISGHATLYWYQQILGQGPKLLIQFQNNGVVDDSQLPKDRFSAERLKGVDSTLKIQPAKLEDSAVYLCASSPRTTEGTDTQYFGPGTRLTVL.

The rearrangement links TRBV4-2 to TRBJ2-1; 10 bases line up with TRBD2. Germline trimming cut 2 bases from V and 9 bases from J; bases unmatched to any gene: 10. The CDR3 runs 16 residues. CDR1 and CDR2 (germline): LGHNA, YNFKEQ. The CDR3 reads CASSQSHSGRAGEQFF. CDR3 coding DNA: TGTGCCAGCAGCCAATCTCACAGCGGGAGGGCAGGTGAGCAGTTCTTC.

This chain connects TRBV29-1 to TRBJ2-3; tentatively, D is TRBD2 (5 bases). Germline CDR1 and CDR2: SQVTM and ANQGSEA. V was shortened by 7 bases and J by 4 bases, with 9 bases between the two germline ends. The CDR3 has 11 amino acids. CDR3: CSAGLSDTQYF. CDR3 coding DNA: TGCAGCGCCGGACTGTCAGATACGCAGTATTTT.

The chain recombines TRBV2 with TRBJ2-5; 13 nucleotides match TRBD2. J lost 2 bases, V lost 6 bases, and 3 bases had no gene match. CDR1 and CDR2 from the germline V gene are SNHLY and FYNNEI. This CDR3 region has 15 residues. The CDR3, as DNA: TGTGCCAGCAGCCAACTAGCGGGGGGGCAAGAGACCCAGTACTTC. It specifies CASSQLAGGQETQYF.

The chain couples TRBV7-8 to TRBJ1-5; D unresolved. Between the trimmed V and J ends, which lost 6 bases and 0 bases, there was a span of 6 bases. Germline CDR1 and CDR2: SGHVS and FQNEAQ. CDR3 length: 13 residues. Here the CDR3 DNA reads TGTGCCAGCAGTGGGAGTAGCAATCAGCCCCAGCATTTT. Protein sequence: CASSGSSNQPQHF. Looking up the rest from reference TRBV7-8 and TRBJ1-5 gives the full variable domain: GAGVSQSPRYKVAKRGQDVALRCDPISGHVSLFWYQQALGQGPEFLTYFQNEAQLDKSGLPSDRFFAERPEGSVSTLKIQRTQQEDSAVYLCASSGSSNQPQHFGDGTRLSIL.

The chain joins TRBV5-1 to TRBJ2-2; a possible D gene is TRBD1 (7 bases). Trimming took 0 bases from V and 1 from J, leaving 16 bases between them. The CDR3 is made up of 18 amino acids. From germline, CDR1 is SGHRS and CDR2 YFSETQ. In DNA form, the CDR3 reads TGCGCCAGCAGCTTGGATCCAGGGGGGTTCGGGAACACCGGGGAGCTGTTTTTT. Its protein product is CASSLDPGGFGNTGELFF.

The chain uses TRBV7-2 and TRBJ1-2; 9 positions match TRBD1. V was pared by 1 base and J by 5 bases, with 2 bases of the junction left unmatched. Germline loops: CDR1 SGHTA, CDR2 FQGNSA. The CDR3 is 14 residues long. For the CDR3, the DNA is TGTGCCAGCAGCTTAGGGGGACAGGGTTATGGCTACACCTTC. Protein sequence: CASSLGGQGYGYTF.

The V and J genes are TRBV3-1 (or the pseudogene TRBV3-2) and TRBJ1-2; TRBD1 matches at 8 bases. Germline CDR1 reads LGHDT; CDR2 reads YNNKEL (reference sequence). The CDR3 loop spans 15 amino acids. V shed 4 bases, J shed 7 bases, and the junction held 11 bases outside the gene matches. The DNA of the CDR3 is TGTGCCAGCAGCCTCCAGGGGGCGGTTACTTTTGGCTACACCTTC. Translated: CASSLQGAVTFGYTF.

J is TRBJ2-1 and V is TRBV11-2, with 8 positions matching TRBD2. Per germline, CDR1 SGHAT and CDR2 FQNNGV. The CDR3 consists of 15 residues. With V trimmed by 5 bases and J by 6 bases, 9 bases remained unmatched. CDR3 coding DNA: TGTGCCAGCAGCCCGGGACTAGGGGCTAGCAATGAGCAGTTCTTC. Encoded protein: CASSPGLGASNEQFF.

V and J are TRBV5-1 and TRBJ2-5, with TRBD1 matching over 9 bases. This CDR3 is built from 13 residues. Trimming at V came to 7 bases and at J to 5 bases, leaving 6 bases not matched to a gene. CDR1 SGHRS and CDR2 YFSETQ come from the germline V gene. The CDR3 loop reads CASGRQGEETQYF. The CDR3 nucleotides are TGCGCCAGCGGGAGACAGGGGGAGGAGACCCAGTACTTC.

The chain uses TRBV5-5 and TRBJ2-5; D unclear. CDR3 length: 13 residues. V was trimmed by 4 bases and J by 5 bases, leaving 12 bases between them. From germline, CDR1 is SGHKS and CDR2 YYEKEE (reference sequence). The CDR3 coding sequence is TGTGCCAGCAGCCCCATTAATCAGGAGACCCAGTACTTC. Protein: CASSPINQETQYF.

The chain employs TRBV5-1 and TRBJ1-1; 8 bases match TRBD1. V dropped 0 bases and J dropped 4; count of bases not matched to a gene: 5. The germline V gene has CDR1 SGHRS and CDR2 YFSETQ. This CDR3 contains 15 residues. The CDR3 nucleotides are TGCGCCAGCAGCTTGGCCAAACAGGGGGGCACTGAAGCTTTCTTT. Its translation: CASSLAKQGGTEAFF.

The chain links TRBV7-2 to TRBJ2-2; 8 bases align to TRBD2. With 5 bases clipped from V and 2 bases from J, the junction kept 7 bases outside the gene matches. Germline loops: CDR1 SGHTA, CDR2 FQGNSA. This CDR3 comprises 16 residues. CDR3 protein: CASSARSGANTGELFF. CDR3 bases: TGTGCCAGCAGCGCCCGTAGCGGGGCCAACACCGGGGAGCTGTTTTTT.

The chain uses TRBV5-6 and TRBJ2-5; 7 positions match TRBD2. The CDR3 has 13 residues. Germline V gene sequence: CDR1 SGHDT, CDR2 YYEEEE. V shed 4 bases, J shed 5 bases, and the junction held 5 bases outside the gene matches. CDR3 in DNA: TGTGCCAGCAGCCAGACTAGCAGTGAGACCCAGTACTTC. It encodes CASSQTSSETQYF.

The chain joins TRBV6-5 to TRBJ1-1; D unresolved. The CDR3 runs to 15 residues. The germline gives CDR1 MNHEY, CDR2 SVGAGI. V was shortened by 0 bases and J by 1 base, with 9 bases between the two germline ends. The CDR3 nucleotides read TGTGCCAGCAGTTACTCGGTCCCAGGGAACACTGAAGCTTTCTTT. As protein: CASSYSVPGNTEAFF.

The V call is TRBV10-1, the J call TRBJ2-2; 8 nucleotides line up with TRBD2. Unmatched junction bases numbered 9, after V lost 5 bases and J lost 4 bases. From germline, CDR1 is WNHNN and CDR2 SYGVQD (reference sequence). The CDR3 covers 16 residues. The chain's CDR3 is CASSSRAGVGTGELFF. In DNA form, the CDR3 reads TGCGCCAGCAGTTCGCGAGCGGGAGTTGGCACCGGGGAGCTGTTTTTT.

The rearrangement uses TRBV13 and TRBJ2-1; possibly TRBD2 for D (7 bases). Germline lookup yields CDR1 PRHDT and CDR2 FYEKMQ (reference sequence). The CDR3 totals 18 residues. Trimming took off 5 bases at V and 1 base at J, with 21 bases between the two ends. This CDR3 is CASSRSFGGRGSYNEQFF. CDR3 DNA sequence: TGTGCCAGCAGCCGGAGTTTCGGGGGGCGCGGGTCCTACAATGAGCAGTTCTTC.

The chain has TRBV5-1 and TRBJ1-6, with TRBD1 matching 10 bases. V lost 4 bases to trimming and J lost 6 bases; unmatched junction nucleotides: 1. Per germline, CDR1 SGHRS and CDR2 YFSETQ. CDR3 length: 14 amino acids. For the CDR3, the DNA is TGCGCCAGCAGCCGGGACAGGGGTAATTCACCCCTCCACTTT. Its translation: CASSRDRGNSPLHF.

This clone has just one count. The rearrangement uses TRBV2 and TRBJ2-1; D is undetermined. Germline CDR1 reads SNHLY; CDR2 reads FYNNEI. This CDR3 is built from 15 residues. Trimming removed 1 base from V and 10 bases from J, with 17 bases in between. CDR3 DNA: TGTGCCAGCAGTGAAGACCCCGGAGCAACAAGGGAGCAGTTCTTC. Translated: CASSEDPGATREQFF.

This sequence joins TRBV3-1 (or the pseudogene TRBV3-2) and TRBJ2-3; D may be TRBD2 (6 bases). V dropped 3 bases and J dropped 2 bases, with 9 bases sitting between them. The CDR3 has 14 amino acids. Germline V gene data show CDR1 as LGHDT and CDR2 as YNNKEL (reference sequence). The CDR3 is CASSQRGATDTQYF. The CDR3 bases are TGTGCCAGCAGCCAGCGGGGAGCCACAGATACGCAGTATTTT.

The genes are TRBV2 and TRBJ1-6, with D possibly being TRBD1 (6 bases). The CDR3 spans 14 residues. Trimming removed 6 bases at V and 4 bases at J, with 10 bases between. CDR1 and CDR2 from the germline V gene are SNHLY and FYNNEI. CDR3 amino acids: CASRVDRYNSPLHF. CDR3 in DNA: TGTGCCAGCAGAGTCGACAGGTATAATTCACCCCTCCACTTT.

V usage is TRBV5-1 and J usage is TRBJ1-6; D not certain. CDR1 and CDR2 from the germline V gene are SGHRS and YFSETQ. Trimming took 2 bases from V and 19 from J, leaving 25 bases between them. This CDR3 is built from 15 residues. DNA of the CDR3: TGCGCCAGCAGCTTAGGTTCATTTGACTCTTCCACTTTTCACTTT. This codes for CASSLGSFDSSTFHF.

The chain recombines TRBV2 with TRBJ2-2, with TRBD1 identical over 7 bases. This CDR3 contains 15 residues. Trimming cost V 8 bases and J 1 base; bases outside gene matches: 7. CDR1 and CDR2 from the germline V gene are SNHLY and FYNNEI. CDR3 residues: CASLPRDRNTGELFF. CDR3 in DNA: TGTGCCAGCTTGCCCCGGGACAGGAACACCGGGGAGCTGTTTTTT.

This sequence joins TRBV5-5 and TRBJ2-7; 8 bases map to TRBD1. The ends lost 4 bases at V and 0 bases at J; junction bases unmatched: 6. Germline V gene sequence: CDR1 SGHKS, CDR2 YYEKEE (reference sequence). The CDR3 contains 15 residues. As DNA, the CDR3 is TGTGCCAGCAGCCAGGGGACAGGTGGCTCCTACGAGCAGTACGTC. Translated: CASSQGTGGSYEQYV.

In its sample, this clone was seen once. The same CDR3 also results from other DNA sequences found in this sample. V usage is TRBV12-3 or TRBV12-4 and J usage is TRBJ2-5; tentative D call: TRBD2 (6 bases). This CDR3 region has 13 residues. Trimming pared 2 bases from V and 4 bases from J, leaving 8 bases between. CDR3 in amino acids: CASSLTGVETQYF. The CDR3 DNA reads as TGTGCCAGCAGTTTAACGGGGGTAGAGACCCAGTACTTC.

The chain joins TRBV13 to TRBJ1-2, with D hard to call. The CDR3 runs 16 residues. Germline V gene data show CDR1 as PRHDT and CDR2 as FYEKMQ (reference sequence). V lost 1 base and J lost 4, with 16 bases in between. DNA for the CDR3: TGTGCCAGCAGCTTAGAACGGCGGGGAAGTGGCTATGGCTACACCTTC. It specifies CASSLERRGSGYGYTF.

V gene TRBV12-3 or TRBV12-4 combines with J gene TRBJ1-2, with TRBD1 matching 8 bases. The CDR3 runs to 13 residues. V lost 8 bases, J lost 2 bases, and 4 bases stayed unmatched. Here the CDR3 DNA reads TGTGCCAGCGGAAGGACAGGGAACTATGGCTACACCTTC. Its translation is CASGRTGNYGYTF.

V and J are TRBV2 and TRBJ2-1, with 12 bases that match TRBD2. V lost 6 bases and J lost 4; bases outside the gene matches: 10. CDR1 and CDR2 (germline): SNHLY, FYNNEI. The CDR3 consists of 17 residues. This CDR3 reads CASRTSGGLLQYNEQFF. The CDR3 DNA reads TGTGCCAGCAGGACTAGCGGGGGTCTCCTCCAATACAATGAGCAGTTCTTC.

The chain recombines TRBV10-3 with TRBJ2-3; no clear D. The CDR3 has 14 residues. Per germline, CDR1 ENHRY and CDR2 SYGVKD. Between the trimmed V and J ends, which lost 7 bases and 2 bases, there was a span of 13 bases. The DNA for the CDR3 is TGTGCCATCAAGTCAGGCCTTGACACAGATACGCAGTATTTT. Protein: CAIKSGLDTDTQYF.